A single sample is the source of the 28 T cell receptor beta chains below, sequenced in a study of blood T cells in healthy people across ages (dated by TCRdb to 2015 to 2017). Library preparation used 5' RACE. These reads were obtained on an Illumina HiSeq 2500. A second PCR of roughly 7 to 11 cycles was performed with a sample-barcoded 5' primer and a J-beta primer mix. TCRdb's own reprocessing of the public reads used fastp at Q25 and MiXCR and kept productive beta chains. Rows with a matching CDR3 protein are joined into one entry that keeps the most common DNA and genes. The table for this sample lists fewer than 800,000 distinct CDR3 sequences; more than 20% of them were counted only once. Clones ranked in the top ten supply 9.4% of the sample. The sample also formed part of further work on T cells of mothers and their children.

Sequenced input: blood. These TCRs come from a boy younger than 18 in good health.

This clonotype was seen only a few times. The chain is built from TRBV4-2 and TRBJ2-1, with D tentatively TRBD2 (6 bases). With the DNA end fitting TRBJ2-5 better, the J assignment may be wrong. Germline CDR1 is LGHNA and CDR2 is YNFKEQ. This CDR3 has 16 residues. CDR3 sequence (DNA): TGTGCCAGCAGCCAAGATCCCCGGAGGGCCTTGGAGACCCAGTACTTC. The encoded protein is CASSQDPRRALETQYF.

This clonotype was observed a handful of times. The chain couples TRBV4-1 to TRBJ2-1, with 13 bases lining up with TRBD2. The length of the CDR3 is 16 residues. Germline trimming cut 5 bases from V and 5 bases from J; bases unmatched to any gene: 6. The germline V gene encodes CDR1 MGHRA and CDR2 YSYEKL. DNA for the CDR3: TGCGCCAGCAGCTCTCGCGGGACTAGCGGGGACAATGAGCAGTTCTTC. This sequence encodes CASSSRGTSGDNEQFF.

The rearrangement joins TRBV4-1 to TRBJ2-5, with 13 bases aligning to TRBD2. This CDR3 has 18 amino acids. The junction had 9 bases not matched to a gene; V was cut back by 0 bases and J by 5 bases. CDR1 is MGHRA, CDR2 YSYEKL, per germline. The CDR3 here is CASSQDLRTSGSRETQYF. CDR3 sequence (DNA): TGCGCCAGCAGCCAAGATCTGAGGACTAGCGGGAGTAGGGAGACCCAGTACTTC.

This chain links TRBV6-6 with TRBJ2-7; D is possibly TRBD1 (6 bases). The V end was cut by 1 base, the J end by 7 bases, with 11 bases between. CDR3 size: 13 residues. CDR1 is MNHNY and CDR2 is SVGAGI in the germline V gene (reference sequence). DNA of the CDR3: TGTGCCAGCAGTTACTTGCAGGGGTCGGAGCAGTACTTC. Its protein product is CASSYLQGSEQYF.

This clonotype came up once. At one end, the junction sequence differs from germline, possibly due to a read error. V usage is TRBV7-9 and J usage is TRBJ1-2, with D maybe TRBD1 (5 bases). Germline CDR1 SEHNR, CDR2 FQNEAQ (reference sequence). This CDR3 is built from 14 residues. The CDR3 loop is CASSFREGADGCTF. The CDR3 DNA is TGTGCCAGCAGCTTTCGGGAAGGGGCGGATGGCTGCACCTTC.

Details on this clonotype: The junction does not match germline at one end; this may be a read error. The DNA for the CDR3 is TGTGCCACCAGTGACCCATCAGCAGCGGGCTACGAGCAGTATTTC. Protein: CATSDPSAAGYEQYF. This chain uses TRBV10-3 with TRBJ2-7, with D possibly matching TRBD2 (6 bases). Germline V lookup: CDR1 ENHRY, CDR2 SYGVKD. This CDR3 comprises 15 residues.

The CDR3, as DNA: TGTGCCAGCTCACCTTCTTGGGAAAATGAGCAGTTCTTC. Protein sequence: CASSPSWENEQFF. The chain joins TRBV18 to TRBJ2-5; D is uncertain. The J call is in doubt because the DNA end fits TRBJ2-1 better. The CDR3 is 13 residues long. Germline CDR1 is KGHSH and CDR2 is LQKENI.

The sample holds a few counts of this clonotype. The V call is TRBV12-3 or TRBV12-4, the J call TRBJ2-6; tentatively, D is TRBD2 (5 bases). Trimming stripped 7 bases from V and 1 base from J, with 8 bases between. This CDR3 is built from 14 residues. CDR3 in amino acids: CASTWRSGANVLTF. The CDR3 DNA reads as TGTGCCAGCACCTGGAGGTCTGGGGCCAACGTCCTGACTTTC.

The CDR3: CASSSPIRQAFLGEQFF. CDR3 nucleotide sequence: TGTGCCAGCAGTTCCCCGATCCGACAGGCGTTCTTGGGTGAGCAGTTCTTC. The chain joins TRBV12-3 or TRBV12-4 to TRBJ2-1; D possibly corresponds to TRBD1 (6 bases). Trimming pared 4 bases from V and 9 bases from J, leaving 25 bases between. This CDR3 comprises 17 residues.

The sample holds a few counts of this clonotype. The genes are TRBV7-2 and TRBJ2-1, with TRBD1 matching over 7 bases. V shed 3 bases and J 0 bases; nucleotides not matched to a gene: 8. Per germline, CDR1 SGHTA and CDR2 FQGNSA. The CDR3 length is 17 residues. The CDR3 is CASSFRQGQSSYNEQFF. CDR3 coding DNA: TGTGCCAGCAGCTTCAGACAGGGCCAGAGCTCCTACAATGAGCAGTTCTTC.

CDR3 sequence reads: CASSEVTSGYNEQFF. CDR3 bases: TGTGCCAGCAGTGAAGTAACTAGCGGGTACAATGAGCAGTTCTTC. The J gene is TRBJ2-1, the V gene TRBV6-1; 9 nucleotides line up with TRBD2. Per germline, CDR1 MNHNS and CDR2 SASEGT. V gave up 1 base and J gave up 4 bases; unmatched junction bases: 2. This CDR3 comprises 15 residues.

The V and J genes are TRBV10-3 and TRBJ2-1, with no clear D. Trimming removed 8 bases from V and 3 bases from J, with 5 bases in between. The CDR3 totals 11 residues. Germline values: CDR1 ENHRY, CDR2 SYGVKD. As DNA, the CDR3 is TGTGCCATCGGGGTCTACAATGAGCAGTTCTTC. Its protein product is CAIGVYNEQFF.

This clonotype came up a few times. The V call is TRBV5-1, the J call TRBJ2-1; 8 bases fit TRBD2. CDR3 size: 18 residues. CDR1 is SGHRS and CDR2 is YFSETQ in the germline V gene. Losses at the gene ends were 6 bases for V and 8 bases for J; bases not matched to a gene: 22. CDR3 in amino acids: CASTEGRISGIYYHEQFF. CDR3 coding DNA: TGCGCCAGCACCGAGGGTAGAATTAGCGGGATATATTATCATGAGCAGTTCTTC.

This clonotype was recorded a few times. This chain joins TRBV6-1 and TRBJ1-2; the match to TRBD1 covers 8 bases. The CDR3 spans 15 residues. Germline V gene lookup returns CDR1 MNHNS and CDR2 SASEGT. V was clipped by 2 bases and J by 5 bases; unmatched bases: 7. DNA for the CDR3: TGTGCCAGCAGTGAAATTCTGGACAGGGAGTATGGCTACACCTTC. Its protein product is CASSEILDREYGYTF.

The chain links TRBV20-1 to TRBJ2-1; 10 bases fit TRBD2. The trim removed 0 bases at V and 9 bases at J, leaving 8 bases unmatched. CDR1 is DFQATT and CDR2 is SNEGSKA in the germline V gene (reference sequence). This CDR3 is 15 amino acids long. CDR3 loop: CSARDRAGGLAEQFF. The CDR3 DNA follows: TGCAGTGCTAGAGATCGAGCGGGAGGGCTTGCTGAGCAGTTCTTC.

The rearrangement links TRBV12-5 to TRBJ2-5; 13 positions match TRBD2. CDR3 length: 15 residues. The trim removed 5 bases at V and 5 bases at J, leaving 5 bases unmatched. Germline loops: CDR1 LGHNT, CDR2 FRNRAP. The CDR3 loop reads CASGVGLAGFETQYF. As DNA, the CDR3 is TGTGCTAGTGGTGTGGGACTAGCGGGATTCGAGACCCAGTACTTC.

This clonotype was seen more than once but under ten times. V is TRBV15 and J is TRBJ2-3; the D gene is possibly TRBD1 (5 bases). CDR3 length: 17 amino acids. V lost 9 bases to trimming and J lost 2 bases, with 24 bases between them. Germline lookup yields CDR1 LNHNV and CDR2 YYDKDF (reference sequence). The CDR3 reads CATGVSARQADTDTQYF. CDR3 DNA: TGTGCCACAGGGGTCTCGGCCCGGCAGGCGGACACAGATACGCAGTATTTT.

This CDR3 is CSAQRDLDNEQFF. The CDR3 DNA sequence: TGCAGTGCTCAGCGAGACTTAGACAATGAGCAGTTCTTC. V and J are TRBV20-1 and TRBJ2-5, with D hard to call. Near its end, the DNA agrees better with TRBJ2-1, so the J call may be wrong. The CDR3 extends over 13 amino acids. Per germline, CDR1 DFQATT and CDR2 SNEGSKA (reference sequence).

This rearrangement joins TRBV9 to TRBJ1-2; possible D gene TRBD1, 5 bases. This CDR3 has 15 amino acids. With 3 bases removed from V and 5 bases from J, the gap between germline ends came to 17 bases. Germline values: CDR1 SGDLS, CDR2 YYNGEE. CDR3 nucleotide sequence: TGTGCCAGCAGCGGCGGGACGGCGATGTTTTATGGCTACACCTTC. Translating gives CASSGGTAMFYGYTF.

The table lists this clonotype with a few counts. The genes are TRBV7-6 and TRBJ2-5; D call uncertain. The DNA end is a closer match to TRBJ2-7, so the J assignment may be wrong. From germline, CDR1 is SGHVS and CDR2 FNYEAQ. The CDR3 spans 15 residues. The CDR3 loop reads CASSLGPGVSYEQYF. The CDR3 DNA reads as TGTGCCAGCAGCTTAGGTCCAGGAGTCTCCTACGAGCAGTACTTC.

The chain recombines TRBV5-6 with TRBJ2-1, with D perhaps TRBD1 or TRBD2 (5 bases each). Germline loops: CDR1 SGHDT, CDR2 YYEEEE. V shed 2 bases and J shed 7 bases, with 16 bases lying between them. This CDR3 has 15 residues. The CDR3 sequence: CASSFLGTEENEQFF. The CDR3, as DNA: TGTGCCAGCAGCTTCCTGGGGACGGAAGAGAATGAGCAGTTCTTC.

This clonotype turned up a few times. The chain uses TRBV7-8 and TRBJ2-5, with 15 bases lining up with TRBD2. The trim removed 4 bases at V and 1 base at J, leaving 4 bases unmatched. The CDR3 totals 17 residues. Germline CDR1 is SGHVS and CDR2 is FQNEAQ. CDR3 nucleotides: TGTGCCAGCAGCTCCGGGACTAGCGGGGGGCCCCAAGAGACCCAGTACTTC. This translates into CASSSGTSGGPQETQYF. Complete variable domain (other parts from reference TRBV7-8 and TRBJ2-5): GAGVSQSPRYKVAKRGQDVALRCDPISGHVSLFWYQQALGQGPEFLTYFQNEAQLDKSGLPSDRFFAERPEGSVSTLKIQRTQQEDSAVYLCASSSGTSGGPQETQYFGPGTRLLVL.

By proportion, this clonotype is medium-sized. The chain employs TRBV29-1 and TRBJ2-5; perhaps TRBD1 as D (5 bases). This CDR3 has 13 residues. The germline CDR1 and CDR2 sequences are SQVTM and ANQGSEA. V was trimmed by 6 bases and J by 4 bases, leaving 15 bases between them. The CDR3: CSVQTGFSETQYF. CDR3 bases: TGCAGCGTCCAAACAGGTTTTTCAGAGACCCAGTACTTC.

The CDR3 spells CASSEWAGTEKLFF. In DNA form, the CDR3 reads TGTGCCAGCAGTGAATGGGCAGGAACTGAAAAACTGTTTTTT. The chain has TRBV6-1 and TRBJ1-4; unclear D gene. The CDR3 has 14 amino acids. Trimming took 2 bases from V and 7 from J, leaving 11 bases between them. In germline, CDR1 is MNHNS, CDR2 SASEGT.

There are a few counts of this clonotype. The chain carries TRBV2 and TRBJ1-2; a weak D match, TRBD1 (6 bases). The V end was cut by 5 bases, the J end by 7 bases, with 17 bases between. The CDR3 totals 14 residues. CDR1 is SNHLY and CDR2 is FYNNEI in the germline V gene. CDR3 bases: TGTGCCAGCAGTTCGGGCACGGGGGCCCTTGGCTACACCTTC. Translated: CASSSGTGALGYTF.

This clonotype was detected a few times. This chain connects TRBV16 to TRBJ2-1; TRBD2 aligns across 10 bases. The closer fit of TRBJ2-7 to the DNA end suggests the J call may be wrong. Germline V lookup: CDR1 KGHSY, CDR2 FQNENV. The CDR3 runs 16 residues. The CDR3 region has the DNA TGTGCCAGCAGCCCCCCTAGCGGGAGAACCGCCTACGAGCAGTACTTC. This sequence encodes CASSPPSGRTAYEQYF.

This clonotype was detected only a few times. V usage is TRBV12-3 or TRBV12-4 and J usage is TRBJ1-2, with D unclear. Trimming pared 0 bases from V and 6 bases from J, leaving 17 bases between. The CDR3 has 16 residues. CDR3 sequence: CASSLALHGYRDGYTF. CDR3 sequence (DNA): TGTGCCAGCAGTTTAGCCCTTCATGGATATCGGGATGGCTACACCTTC.

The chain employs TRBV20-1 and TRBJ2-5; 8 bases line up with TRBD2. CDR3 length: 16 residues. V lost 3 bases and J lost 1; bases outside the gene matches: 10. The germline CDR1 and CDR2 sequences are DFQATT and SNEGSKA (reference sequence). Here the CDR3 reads CSARFPGLDVQETQYF. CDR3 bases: TGCAGTGCTAGGTTCCCGGGACTAGATGTCCAAGAGACCCAGTACTTC.